The 25 T cell receptor beta chains listed next were all sequenced from one sample in a study of blood T cells in healthy people across ages. Together with a sample-barcoded 5' primer, a J-beta primer mix was included in a second PCR lasting roughly 6 to 12 cycles. TCRdb passed the 5' RACE reads through MiXCR, listing each CDR3 protein once. The sample lists some 1.5 million distinct CDR3 sequences; roughly 27% were seen once. The specimen was blood. The receptors were sampled from a woman in her thirties in good health.

J is TRBJ2-1 and V is TRBV7-3, with a tentative D call TRBD2 (6 bases). The germline V gene has CDR1 SGHTA and CDR2 FQGTGA. The CDR3 contains 15 residues. V dropped 5 bases and J dropped 8 bases, with 19 bases sitting between them. The CDR3 loop is CASSEGTAAGYEQFF. CDR3 DNA: TGTGCCAGCAGCGAAGGGACTGCGGCTGGCTATGAGCAGTTCTTC.

This clonotype was recorded at least ten times. The chain combines TRBV20-1 with TRBJ2-1; 8 bases match TRBD2. V shed 1 base and J 8 bases; nucleotides not matched to a gene: 13. The CDR3 runs to 16 residues. Per germline, CDR1 DFQATT and CDR2 SNEGSKA (reference sequence). The CDR3 loop is CSARVPQRGSGDEQFF. In DNA form, the CDR3 reads TGCAGTGCTAGAGTTCCCCAGAGGGGTAGCGGGGATGAGCAGTTCTTC.

Notes on this clonotype: It may be a read error: a sequence one base away is much more abundant. V and J are TRBV12-3 or TRBV12-4 and TRBJ2-1; 9 nucleotides match TRBD2. The CDR3 totals 14 residues. V lost 7 bases and J lost 6; bases outside the gene matches: 7. The DNA for the CDR3 is TGTGCCAGCACCTCTCTAGCGGGACGCAATGAGCAGTTCTTC. This translates into CASTSLAGRNEQFF.

This clonotype appeared a few times. The chain joins TRBV9 to TRBJ2-5; D call uncertain. CDR3 length equals 15 residues. V was cut by 0 bases and J by 4 bases, with 13 bases left in between. Germline V gene data show CDR1 as SGDLS and CDR2 as YYNGEE. Here the CDR3 reads CASSVGGSLPETQYF. Written as DNA, the CDR3 is TGTGCCAGCAGCGTAGGTGGTAGCTTGCCAGAGACCCAGTACTTC. Filled out from reference TRBV9 and TRBJ2-5, the complete variable domain reads DSGVTQTPKHLITATGQRVTLRCSPRSGDLSVYWYQQSLDQGLQFLIQYYNGEERAKGNILERFSAQQFPDLHSELNLSSLELGDSALYFCASSVGGSLPETQYFGPGTRLLVL.

This clonotype was counted a few times. The chain is built from TRBV5-1 and TRBJ2-5; D is undetermined. The CDR3 length is 14 residues. Between the trimmed V and J ends, which lost 1 base and 2 bases, there was a span of 9 bases. Germline loops: CDR1 SGHRS, CDR2 YFSETQ. The CDR3 DNA reads TGCGCCAGCAGCTTGACCCAACCACAAGAGACCCAGTACTTC. This translates into CASSLTQPQETQYF.

This sequence joins TRBV9 and TRBJ2-5, with 8 bases fitting TRBD2. After removal of 3 bases from V and 0 bases from J, the junction contained 7 bases not matched to a gene. The CDR3 contains 16 residues. Germline CDR1 reads SGDLS; CDR2 reads YYNGEE. The CDR3 DNA reads as TGTGCCAGCAGCGCCGCGGGCGGGGGGCACCAAGAGACCCAGTACTTC. As protein: CASSAAGGGHQETQYF.

The J gene is TRBJ2-7, the V gene TRBV12-3 or TRBV12-4; tentative D call: TRBD1 (6 bases). The CDR3 contains 14 residues. The V and J ends lost 7 bases and 4 bases respectively, with 17 bases between them. This CDR3 reads CASTKGVLEYEQYF. Written as DNA, the CDR3 is TGTGCCAGCACCAAGGGGGTGCTAGAATACGAGCAGTACTTC.

The V and J genes are TRBV4-1 and TRBJ2-5; 7 bases agree with TRBD2. Germline CDR1 and CDR2: MGHRA and YSYEKL. The junction had 7 bases not matched to a gene; V was cut back by 1 base and J by 5 bases. The CDR3 loop spans 15 amino acids. CDR3 sequence reads: CASSQGRGNWETQYF. In nucleotides, the CDR3 is TGCGCCAGCAGCCAAGGGCGGGGGAATTGGGAGACCCAGTACTTC.

This clonotype has at least ten counts. The chain employs TRBV5-5 and TRBJ2-7; D not resolved. V was cut by 0 bases and J by 1 base, with 8 bases left in between. CDR1 is SGHKS and CDR2 is YYEKEE in the germline V gene (reference sequence). The CDR3 totals 14 residues. The chain's CDR3 is CASSLASRSYEQYF. DNA of the CDR3: TGTGCCAGCAGCTTGGCCTCGAGGTCCTACGAGCAGTACTTC.

This clonotype showed up many times. V usage is TRBV6-2 or TRBV6-3 and J usage is TRBJ2-1; maybe TRBD2 (5 bases). The CDR3 has 16 residues. Per the germline V gene, CDR1 is MNHEY and CDR2 is SVGEGT. Trimming cost V 7 bases and J 5 bases, with 21 bases left between them. The CDR3 coding sequence is TGTGCCAGCAAACCCCTGGGCGGACTCTTGGACAATGAGCAGTTCTTC. It codes for CASKPLGGLLDNEQFF.

This clonotype was recorded a few times. This chain connects TRBV7-9 to TRBJ2-5, with 8 nucleotides matching TRBD1. CDR1 is SEHNR and CDR2 is FQNEAQ in the germline V gene (reference sequence). CDR3 size: 15 residues. V gave up 5 bases and J gave up 0 bases; unmatched junction bases: 5. DNA of the CDR3: TGTGCCAGCAGCCCCCGGGACAGGAACCAAGAGACCCAGTACTTC. Its translation is CASSPRDRNQETQYF.

This clonotype was seen a few times. This chain's CDR3 is CASNRAGGASYEQYF. The DNA for the CDR3 is TGTGCCAGCAATCGCGCCGGGGGGGCATCCTACGAGCAGTACTTC. V usage is TRBV28 and J usage is TRBJ2-7, with 8 bases lining up with TRBD2. The ends lost 7 bases at V and 1 base at J; junction bases unmatched: 9. The germline V gene has CDR1 MDHEN and CDR2 SYDVKM. CDR3 size: 15 residues.

This clonotype has only a few counts. V is TRBV7-9 and J is TRBJ1-4; TRBD1 matches at 9 bases. The V and J ends lost 5 bases and 5 bases, in that order; junction bases with no gene match: 6. Germline lookup yields CDR1 SEHNR and CDR2 FQNEAQ (reference sequence). The CDR3 consists of 15 residues. CDR3 region: CASSLEQGANEKLFF. The CDR3 region has the DNA TGTGCCAGCAGCCTAGAACAGGGGGCGAATGAAAAACTGTTTTTT.

The V gene is TRBV11-3, the J gene TRBJ2-1; 10 bases map to TRBD1. CDR1 and CDR2 (germline): SGHNT, YENEEA. V shed 5 bases, J shed 9 bases, and the junction held 13 bases outside the gene matches. This CDR3 comprises 16 residues. The CDR3 reads CASSQTRTGGRGEQFF. The CDR3 DNA follows: TGTGCCAGCAGCCAGACTCGGACAGGGGGAAGGGGTGAGCAGTTCTTC.

V usage is TRBV9 and J usage is TRBJ1-1; TRBD1 might be the D (6 bases). CDR3 size: 15 residues. Trimming pared 3 bases from V and 2 bases from J, leaving 14 bases between. CDR1 and CDR2 from the germline V gene are SGDLS and YYNGEE. CDR3 in amino acids: CASSEGTGLNTEAFF. Here the CDR3 DNA reads TGTGCCAGCAGCGAAGGAACAGGGCTTAACACTGAAGCTTTCTTT.

This clonotype was observed at least ten times. CDR3 residues: CASSLARGETQYF. The DNA of the CDR3 is TGTGCCAGCAGCTTAGCGCGCGGGGAGACCCAGTACTTC. This rearrangement joins TRBV7-2 to TRBJ2-5; D possibly corresponds to TRBD2 (5 bases). The germline V gene encodes CDR1 SGHTA and CDR2 FQGNSA. The CDR3 extends over 13 amino acids. The V end lost 0 bases, the J end lost 5 bases, and 7 bases lay between the germline ends.

This clonotype was found a few times. CDR3: CASSLAEGGYTF. The CDR3 bases are TGCGCCAGCAGCTTGGCCGAGGGTGGCTACACCTTC. The rearrangement uses TRBV5-1 and TRBJ1-2, with D unresolved. Germline V lookup: CDR1 SGHRS, CDR2 YFSETQ. Deletions cut 0 bases from V and 7 bases from J, with 7 bases between. The length of the CDR3 is 12 residues.

This clonotype was seen more than once but under ten times. This rearrangement joins TRBV9 to TRBJ2-6; either TRBD1 or TRBD2 may fit D (5 bases each). The CDR3 contains 15 residues. Per germline, CDR1 SGDLS and CDR2 YYNGEE. The V end lost 1 base, the J end lost 3 bases, and 8 bases lay between the germline ends. The CDR3 here is CASSVTGGGANVLTF. The CDR3 region has the DNA TGTGCCAGCAGCGTAACAGGAGGTGGGGCCAACGTCCTGACTTTC.

This clonotype was recorded at least ten times. The J gene is TRBJ2-3, the V gene TRBV4-3, with 10 bases lining up with TRBD2. The CDR3 is made up of 16 amino acids. Germline trimming cut 1 base from V and 4 bases from J; bases unmatched to any gene: 5. Looked up from germline, CDR1 is LGHNA and CDR2 is YSLEER. In DNA, the CDR3 is TGCGCCAGCAGCCAAGTCTTAGCGGGAGGAGCAGATACGCAGTATTTT. This gives the protein CASSQVLAGGADTQYF.

This clonotype was detected a few times. The rearrangement uses TRBV4-1 and TRBJ1-5; TRBD1 might be the D (6 bases). With 0 bases removed from V and 7 bases from J, the gap between germline ends came to 13 bases. CDR1 MGHRA and CDR2 YSYEKL come from the germline V gene. The CDR3 is 15 amino acids. The CDR3, as DNA: TGCGCCAGCAGCCAAGATCCCGGGGGCTGGCAGCCCCAGCATTTT. Translation: CASSQDPGGWQPQHF.

The chain is built from TRBV15 and TRBJ1-2; D is possibly TRBD1 (5 bases). With 0 bases removed from V and 5 bases from J, the gap between germline ends came to 13 bases. Germline lookup yields CDR1 LNHNV and CDR2 YYDKDF (reference sequence). The CDR3 consists of 15 residues. CDR3 sequence: CATSRDAQGTYGYTF. CDR3 coding DNA: TGTGCCACCAGCAGAGATGCCCAGGGTACTTATGGCTACACCTTC.

The chain combines TRBV7-9 with TRBJ2-1; D gene ambiguous. The V end was cut by 3 bases, the J end by 3 bases, with 18 bases between. The CDR3 totals 17 residues. Germline assignment: CDR1 SEHNR and CDR2 FQNEAQ (reference sequence). CDR3: CASSFLDRRSFYNEQFF. The CDR3 DNA follows: TGTGCCAGCAGCTTCCTAGACCGCCGCTCGTTCTACAATGAGCAGTTCTTC.

In this sample, this clonotype turned up a few times. The chain links TRBV29-1 to TRBJ2-3; the match to TRBD2 covers 15 bases. The CDR3 length is 13 residues. The ends lost 7 bases at V and 7 bases at J; junction bases unmatched: 3. CDR1 SQVTM and CDR2 ANQGSEA come from the germline V gene. The DNA of the CDR3 is TGCAGCGCTGGGACTAGCGGGGGGTATACGCAGTATTTT. Translated: CSAGTSGGYTQYF.

Turning to this clonotype: The junction does not match germline at one end; this may be a read error. This chain uses TRBV20-1 with TRBJ2-5; 10 bases are a match to TRBD2. The DNA end favors TRBJ2-7, so the J call may be wrong. CDR1 is DFQATT and CDR2 is SNEGSKA in the germline V gene (reference sequence). The length of the CDR3 is 14 residues. CDR3 residues: CSATKAGGSCEQYF. CDR3 nucleotides: TGCAGTGCTACCAAAGCGGGGGGGTCCTGCGAGCAGTACTTC.

V is TRBV12-3 or TRBV12-4 and J is TRBJ2-1; either TRBD1 or TRBD2 may fit D (6 bases each). The V and J ends lost 4 bases and 6 bases respectively, with 16 bases between them. CDR3 length equals 15 residues. The CDR3 sequence: CASSSLSGGGNEQFF. CDR3 bases: TGTGCCAGCAGTTCTCTTAGCGGAGGGGGCAATGAGCAGTTCTTC.